The next 32 T cell receptor beta chains were all read from a single sample in a study of blood T cell repertoires in COVID-19. Clones were sequenced by immunoSEQ multiplex PCR, and TCRdb holds only the in-frame ones, with some missing. In the table there are under 300,000 clones, around 90% of which are singletons. Sequenced input: peripheral blood. Receptor source: a man in his fifties or sixties who had recovered from COVID-19.

This chain uses TRBV7-9 with TRBJ1-2; 9 nucleotides match TRBD1. The germline gives CDR1 SEHNR, CDR2 FQNEAQ (reference sequence). J lost 4 bases, V lost 1 base, and 7 bases had no gene match. The CDR3 loop spans 16 amino acids. The CDR3 loop is CASSLVSVQGAYGYTF. The CDR3 DNA sequence: TGTGCCAGCAGCTTAGTGTCCGTACAGGGGGCCTATGGCTACACCTTC. The entire variable domain, with the rest obtained from reference TRBV7-9 and TRBJ1-2, is as follows: DTGVSQNPRHKITKRGQNVTFRCDPISEHNRLYWYRQTLGQGPEFLTYFQNEAQLEKSRLLSDRFSAERPKGSFSTLEIQRTEQGDSAMYLCASSLVSVQGAYGYTFGSGTRLTVV.

For the CDR3, the DNA is TGTGCCAGCAGTCTAACAGGGAACTATGGCTACACCTTC. Encoded protein: CASSLTGNYGYTF. V usage is TRBV28 and J usage is TRBJ1-2, with a possible D match to TRBD1 (6 bases). CDR1 is MDHEN and CDR2 is SYDVKM in the germline V gene. The CDR3 runs 13 residues. Trimming pared 5 bases from V and 2 bases from J, leaving 9 bases between.

The chain carries TRBV2 and TRBJ2-3; D gene unclear. The germline gives CDR1 SNHLY, CDR2 FYNNEI. CDR3 size: 14 residues. The ends were cut back, 4 bases at V and 3 bases at J, with 11 bases in the middle. In DNA, the CDR3 is TGTGCCAGCAGTGCCTACTATCCGACAGATACGCAGTATTTT. Encoded protein: CASSAYYPTDTQYF.

The CDR3 reads CASSKVTGGCNQPQHF. Here the CDR3 DNA reads TGTGCCAGCAGCAAAGTGACAGGGGGTTGCAATCAGCCCCAGCATTTT. V is TRBV21-1 and J is TRBJ1-5; TRBD1 reflects the table's D call only, with no check against the DNA. TRBV21-1 is given as a pseudogene. This CDR3 has 16 residues.

This clone occurred once. The chain links TRBV24-1 to TRBJ1-1, with 8 bases matching TRBD1. From germline, CDR1 is KGHDR and CDR2 SFDVKD. J was trimmed by 4 bases and V by 7 bases; bases with no gene match: 7. The CDR3 has 14 amino acids. Here the CDR3 DNA reads TGTGCCACCAGGCAGGGGGCTAAAAGCACTGAAGCTTTCTTT. Translating gives CATRQGAKSTEAFF.

The J gene is TRBJ1-5, the V gene TRBV28, with D unresolved. Germline CDR1 is MDHEN and CDR2 is SYDVKM. The CDR3 extends over 10 amino acids. V was clipped by 6 bases and J by 12 bases, with 9 bases between them. The CDR3 region is CASRGLVQHF. CDR3 bases: TGTGCCAGCAGGGGCCTCGTCCAGCATTTT.

The V and J genes are TRBV2 and TRBJ1-6, with 9 positions matching TRBD1. Germline V gene data show CDR1 as SNHLY and CDR2 as FYNNEI. V lost 7 bases and J lost 8; bases outside the gene matches: 9. This CDR3 contains 15 residues. CDR3 coding DNA: TGTGCCAGCACCGAGGACAGGGGCGATTATTCACCCCTCCACTTT. Residues: CASTEDRGDYSPLHF.

The J gene is TRBJ1-4, the V gene TRBV25-1; possibly TRBD1 for D (5 bases). Germline values: CDR1 MGHDK, CDR2 SYGVNS. Trimming took off 6 bases at V and 7 bases at J, with 15 bases between the two ends. This CDR3 contains 14 residues. The CDR3 nucleotides are TGTGCCAGCAGCCCGTGGGGGGAGGGTGAAAAACTGTTTTTT. Protein: CASSPWGEGEKLFF.

J is TRBJ1-2 and V is TRBV28; no clear D. The CDR3 has 12 residues. The V gene lost 8 bases and the J gene lost 4 bases, with 11 bases spanning the gap. Germline-derived CDR1 and CDR2 are MDHEN and SYDVKM. The CDR3 here is CASRTPSYGYTF. The CDR3 DNA is TGTGCCAGCCGTACCCCTAGCTATGGCTACACCTTC.

This clone was observed a few times. This sequence joins TRBV5-1 and TRBJ2-7; a weak D match, TRBD1 (6 bases). From germline, CDR1 is SGHRS and CDR2 YFSETQ. The CDR3 covers 11 residues. V lost 6 bases, J lost 5 bases, and 9 bases lay in between. The CDR3 sequence is CASKRGNEQYV. For the CDR3, the DNA is TGCGCCAGCAAGAGGGGGAACGAGCAGTACGTC.

For this clone: Germline is not matched at one junction end, which may reflect a read error. J is TRBJ2-1 and V is TRBV10-3; the D gene is possibly TRBD2 (6 bases). The CDR3 has 13 amino acids. Germline CDR1 reads ENHRY; CDR2 reads SYGVKD. In DNA form, the CDR3 reads TGTGCCATCAGTGCGGGAGCCTACGATGAGCAGTTCTTC. Translated, it gives CAISAGAYDEQFF.

The chain carries TRBV11-2 and TRBJ2-6, with 8 bases lining up with TRBD2. CDR3 size: 17 residues. V shed 5 bases and J 0 bases; nucleotides not matched to a gene: 6. CDR1 is SGHAT, CDR2 FQNNGV, per germline. The CDR3 nucleotides read TGTGCCAGCAGCCTGGGACTAGTTTACTCTGGGGCCAACGTCCTGACTTTC. Protein sequence: CASSLGLVYSGANVLTF. Complete variable domain (other parts from reference TRBV11-2 and TRBJ2-6): EAGVAQSPRYKIIEKRQSVAFWCNPISGHATLYWYQQILGQGPKLLIQFQNNGVVDDSQLPKDRFSAERLKGVDSTLKIQPAKLEDSAVYLCASSLGLVYSGANVLTFGAGSRLTVL.

The CDR3 bases are TGTGCCAGCTCACCAACCTCAGGGCGGAGCACTGAAGCTTTCTTT. Protein product: CASSPTSGRSTEAFF. This chain joins TRBV18 and TRBJ1-1, with D perhaps TRBD1 (5 bases). V lost 2 bases, J lost 4 bases, and 14 bases lay in between. Germline loops: CDR1 KGHSH, CDR2 LQKENI. CDR3 length: 15 amino acids.

The chain recombines TRBV10-1 with TRBJ2-2; D gene ambiguous. The CDR3 runs 13 residues. Germline-derived CDR1 and CDR2 are WNHNN and SYGVQD (reference sequence). V lost 3 bases to trimming and J lost 6 bases, with 8 bases between them. CDR3 sequence reads: CASSDQVSGELFF. CDR3 nucleotides: TGCGCCAGCAGTGATCAGGTTTCCGGGGAGCTGTTTTTT.

V is TRBV5-4 and J is TRBJ1-1; TRBD1 might be the D (5 bases). The CDR3 length is 15 residues. Germline values: CDR1 SGHNT, CDR2 YYREEE (reference sequence). Trimming took 4 bases from V and 1 from J, leaving 14 bases between them. The CDR3 reads CASSNGRGGNTEAFF. CDR3 DNA sequence: TGTGCCAGCAGCAATGGTAGGGGCGGGAACACTGAAGCTTTCTTT.

The gene calls are TRBV10-1 and TRBJ2-2; a possible D gene is TRBD1 (5 bases). Deletions cut 1 base from V and 4 bases from J, with 16 bases between. Germline V gene lookup returns CDR1 WNHNN and CDR2 SYGVQD (reference sequence). The CDR3 is 17 residues long. The CDR3 DNA reads TGCGCCAGCAGTGAGTTTCAGGGCGCGGTTGGCACCGGGGAGCTGTTTTTT. Its translation: CASSEFQGAVGTGELFF.

Note on this clone: Germline and junction disagree at one end, which may indicate a read error. The chain has TRBV19 and TRBJ2-2; perhaps TRBD2 as D (5 bases). The V gene's germline CDR1 is LNHDA and CDR2 SQIVND (reference sequence). The CDR3 has 16 amino acids. CDR3 coding DNA: TGTGCCAGTAGTATTTCCGGGGATGCGAACACCGGGGAACTGTTTTTT. It codes for CASSISGDANTGELFF.

The chain couples TRBV19 to TRBJ1-2; TRBD1 might be the D (6 bases). CDR1 is LNHDA and CDR2 is SQIVND in the germline V gene (reference sequence). V lost 8 bases and J lost 5, with 18 bases in between. This CDR3 is built from 14 residues. The CDR3 DNA sequence: TGTGCCAGTCGGGACATCTCCTACTCTTATGGCTACACCTTC. Protein: CASRDISYSYGYTF.

The J gene is TRBJ2-5, the V gene TRBV18; D perhaps matches TRBD2 (5 bases). V was clipped by 3 bases and J by 4 bases, with 9 bases between them. The CDR3 spans 13 residues. Germline-derived CDR1 and CDR2 are KGHSH and LQKENI. The CDR3 bases are TGTGCCAGCTCACCCTCGGGGAGAGAGACCCAGTACTTC. Its translation: CASSPSGRETQYF.

This rearrangement joins TRBV11-2 to TRBJ2-7, with TRBD1 identical over 9 bases. Germline lookup yields CDR1 SGHAT and CDR2 FQNNGV. Trimming removed 1 base from V and 3 bases from J; junction bases left unmatched: 7. The CDR3 covers 16 residues. DNA for the CDR3: TGTGCCAGCAGCTTAGTGGGACAGGGTCGGAGCTACGAGCAGTACTTC. Translated: CASSLVGQGRSYEQYF.

The V and J genes are TRBV5-1 and TRBJ2-5; TRBD2 aligns across 13 bases. The CDR3 runs to 14 residues. V dropped 4 bases and J dropped 5; count of bases not matched to a gene: 2. Germline CDR1 reads SGHRS; CDR2 reads YFSETQ. The chain's CDR3 is CASSRGLAGETQYF. The CDR3, as DNA: TGCGCCAGCAGCCGGGGACTAGCGGGGGAGACCCAGTACTTC.

The rearrangement joins TRBV6-6 to TRBJ2-7; 12 bases are shared with TRBD2. V shed 4 bases, J shed 2 bases, and the junction held 3 bases outside the gene matches. This CDR3 spans 15 amino acids. Germline values: CDR1 MNHNY, CDR2 SVGAGI (reference sequence). CDR3 sequence (DNA): TGTGCCAGCAGTTCTGGACTAGCGGGAACCTACGAGCAGTACTTC. This translates into CASSSGLAGTYEQYF.

The J gene is TRBJ2-2, the V gene TRBV18; TRBD2 matches at 12 bases. This CDR3 has 15 amino acids. Germline trimming cut 4 bases from V and 4 bases from J; bases unmatched to any gene: 1. CDR1 is KGHSH, CDR2 LQKENI, per germline. For the CDR3, the DNA is TGTGCCAGCTCACAGACTAGCGGGGGCACCGGGGAGCTGTTTTTT. This codes for CASSQTSGGTGELFF.

CDR3 sequence (DNA): TGTGCCAGCAGCACAGGGGTGTCTGGGGCCAACGTCCTGACTTTC. Its translation: CASSTGVSGANVLTF. The V and J genes are TRBV27 and TRBJ2-6, with 7 bases fitting TRBD1. This CDR3 is 15 amino acids long. From germline, CDR1 is MNHEY and CDR2 SMNVEV (reference sequence). Trimming at V came to 6 bases and at J to 1 base, leaving 3 bases not matched to a gene.

The CDR3 region has the DNA TGTGCCAGCTCACCAGGAGCGGGGGGGTCTGACGAGCAGTACGTC. It translates to CASSPGAGGSDEQYV. The genes are TRBV18 and TRBJ2-7, with TRBD2 matching 10 bases. The CDR3 loop spans 15 amino acids. V was pared by 2 bases and J by 5 bases, with 6 bases of the junction left unmatched. Germline-derived CDR1 and CDR2 are KGHSH and LQKENI.

This chain connects TRBV5-4 to TRBJ2-3, with TRBD2 as a possible D gene (5 bases). The CDR3 is 13 amino acids. Germline values: CDR1 SGHNT, CDR2 YYREEE (reference sequence). V shed 0 bases and J shed 4 bases, with 6 bases lying between them. The CDR3 loop reads CASSLGGPDTQYF. Written as DNA, the CDR3 is TGTGCCAGCAGCTTGGGAGGGCCAGATACGCAGTATTTT.

The CDR3: CASSMAVGGANVLTF. In DNA form, the CDR3 reads TGTGCCAGTAGTATGGCGGTCGGTGGGGCCAACGTCCTGACTTTC. This chain connects TRBV19 to TRBJ2-6; the D is unclear. The V gene lost 3 bases and the J gene lost 3 bases, with 9 bases spanning the gap. Germline values: CDR1 LNHDA, CDR2 SQIVND (reference sequence). The CDR3 loop spans 15 amino acids.

J is TRBJ2-1 and V is TRBV18; TRBD1 matches 9 bases. Germline CDR1 and CDR2: KGHSH and LQKENI. This CDR3 region has 14 residues. The J segment lost 8 bases and the V segment lost 6 bases, leaving 8 bases of the junction unmatched. CDR3 sequence reads: CASSPPDRGYEQFF. The CDR3, as DNA: TGTGCCAGCTCGCCCCCGGACAGGGGTTATGAGCAGTTCTTC.

This chain joins TRBV6-6 and TRBJ2-7; maybe TRBD1 (6 bases). The V end lost 7 bases, the J end lost 6 bases, and 16 bases lay between the germline ends. The CDR3 loop spans 13 amino acids. CDR1 is MNHNY, CDR2 SVGAGI, per germline (reference sequence). As DNA, the CDR3 is TGTGCCAGCAATAATCCAGGGGTTAGCGAGCAGTACGTC. Translation: CASNNPGVSEQYV.

The chain recombines TRBV28 with TRBJ1-4; weak D call: TRBD1 (5 bases). V dropped 3 bases and J dropped 1 base, with 9 bases sitting between them. Germline CDR1 reads MDHEN; CDR2 reads SYDVKM. This CDR3 has 15 residues. CDR3: CASSFRRGTNEKLFF. DNA for the CDR3: TGTGCCAGCAGTTTTAGGAGGGGAACTAATGAAAAACTGTTTTTT.

The chain joins TRBV19 to TRBJ1-2; TRBD1 matches 8 bases. V gave up 4 bases and J gave up 3 bases; unmatched junction bases: 16. The CDR3 runs 18 residues. Germline lookup yields CDR1 LNHDA and CDR2 SQIVND (reference sequence). The DNA of the CDR3 is TGTGCCAGTAGTACCGCGTCAAGGCTCCCAGGGGGCTACTATGGCTACACCTTC. This translates into CASSTASRLPGGYYGYTF. Supplemented by reference TRBV19 and TRBJ1-2, the full variable domain reads DGGITQSPKYLFRKEGQNVTLSCEQNLNHDAMYWYRQDPGQGLRLIYYSQIVNDFQKGDIAEGYSVSREKKESFPLTVTSAQKNPTAFYLCASSTASRLPGGYYGYTFGSGTRLTVV.

Notes on this clone: Other DNA sequences in the same sample also yield this CDR3. The V call is TRBV3-1 (or the pseudogene TRBV3-2), the J call TRBJ1-1; D is ambiguous. CDR3 length: 11 amino acids. Per germline, CDR1 LGHDT and CDR2 YNNKEL (reference sequence). Trimming pared 5 bases from V and 4 bases from J, leaving 5 bases between. CDR3 nucleotides: TGTGCCAGCAGCTCCTCCACTGAAGCTTTCTTT. It encodes CASSSSTEAFF.